A selection of T cell receptor beta chains follows, all from one sample in a study of tumor-infiltrating lymphocytes in localized non-small cell lung cancer. TCRdb's copy holds only in-frame clones and misses some; the assay was immunoSEQ multiplex PCR. The table has approximately 17,000 clones, about four fifths seen once; the top ten hold approximately 9%. The sequencing input was lung tumor tissue. The receptor set was obtained from a human donor with non-small cell lung cancer. Both conserved end residues are part of each CDR3. Fields, in order: J gene, V gene, CDR3 length, CDR3 protein.

.	TRBV30	13	CAWSVRGLNEQYF
TRBJ2-7	TRBV5-4	15	CASSPEGTGPGEQYF
TRBJ2-2	TRBV20-1	11	CSASSWGELFF
TRBJ1-4	TRBV15	14	CATSRDRTAEKLFF
TRBJ2-6	TRBV6-5	15	CASRGVYSGANVLTF
TRBJ1-1	TRBV6-6	14	CASSRQGRDTEAFF
TRBJ1-5	TRBV15	15	CATSRDPGSNQPQHF
TRBJ1-5	TRBV7-9	13	CAGNSGGVQPQHF
TRBJ2-2	TRBV5-5	16	CASSLAGSWGTGELFF
TRBJ2-5	TRBV2	10	CAILNGTQYF
TRBJ2-1	TRBV5-1	14	CASSLGQFDNEQFF
TRBJ1-2	TRBV5-1	17	CASSPSGFPIVFYGYTF
TRBJ2-3	TRBV28	17	CASTTFRTGASTDTQYF
TRBJ2-3	TRBV5-4	16	CASSPSATSGTDTQYF
TRBJ2-3	TRBV10-2	19	CASSENPGLAGTFTDTQYF
TRBJ1-2	TRBV14	13	CASSQGGGYGYTF
TRBJ2-1	TRBV5-5	15	CASSLDGRGLGEQFF
TRBJ2-3	TRBV5-1	16	CASSLVQRGEADTQYF
TRBJ1-5	TRBV10-3	14	CAISLDRSNQPQHF
TRBJ2-7	TRBV10-3	14	CAIKPGQSVYEQYF
TRBJ1-6	TRBV30	13	CAWSQAGDSSLHF
TRBJ2-7	TRBV19	13	CASSIPGGNEQYF
TRBJ1-1	TRBV6-6	14	CASNEARAVTEAFF
TRBJ1-1	TRBV28	14	CASSHLQGNTEAFF
TRBJ2-3	TRBV25-1	11	CASSPSDTQYF
TRBJ1-1	TRBV6-1	13	CASSGTTNTEAFF
TRBJ1-1	TRBV28	16	CASSLRRQGWNTEAFF
TRBJ1-3	TRBV5-1	16	CASSQFQGAAGNTIYF
TRBJ2-3	TRBV2	15	CASSEGTGSTDTQYF
TRBJ2-7	TRBV7-9	13	CASSLIGGYEQYF
TRBJ2-2	TRBV15	16	CATSSPGQGPTGELFF
TRBJ2-1	TRBV25-1	17	CASSEYIRVTCYNEQFF
TRBJ2-7	TRBV5-6	16	CASSLNIAGKTYEQYF
TRBJ1-2	TRBV4-2	15	CASSLTGTLVYGYTF
TRBJ1-2	TRBV28	14	CASSSSRLFRGYTF
TRBJ1-1	TRBV10-3	13	CAISASPNTEAFF
TRBJ2-5	TRBV5-1	15	CASSLAGAGGETQYF
TRBJ2-5	TRBV25-1	14	CASSGGTGWETQYF
TRBJ2-3	TRBV9	15	CASSFSGGTPDTQYF
TRBJ1-1	TRBV6-5	14	CASSYSTRQAQAFF
TRBJ1-2	TRBV6-6	15	CASSSYLTESYGYTF
TRBJ1-4	TRBV4-1	16	CASSQVWAGVNEKLFF
TRBJ1-2	TRBV5-8	15	CASSPGTGGFHGYTF
TRBJ2-5	TRBV29-1	14	CSVARTGVGETQYF
TRBJ2-7	TRBV9	15	CASSVEGGRPYEQYF
TRBJ2-7	TRBV25-1	17	CASRGDRGGPEGYEQYF
TRBJ2-7	TRBV5-1	14	CASSGGGAGGEQYF
TRBJ1-1	TRBV4-1	14	CASSQGVSLTEAFF
TRBJ1-4	TRBV28	15	CASSPAGTANEKLFF
TRBJ2-7	TRBV5-1	15	CASSSTSGGASEQYF
TRBJ2-7	TRBV4-1	17	CASSQEVPGGYSYEQYF
TRBJ2-4	TRBV6-1	13	CASSPGPGVIQYF
TRBJ2-1	TRBV7-2	15	CASSFMTSGYNEQFF
TRBJ1-2	TRBV30	12	CARTVANYGYTF
TRBJ2-3	TRBV19	15	CASSIRQGGTDTQYF